These 26 T cell receptor beta chains originate from one sample sequenced in a study of shared clonotypes between healthy human individuals. Measured with immunoSEQ multiplex PCR; TCRdb has only the in-frame clones, and not every one. The data contain about 600,000 clones, more than 95% of them singletons. The sample consisted of naive CD4+ T cells sorted from blood. Indicated subset: CD45RA+ positively selected. These TCRs come from a woman aged 30 to 39 in good health.

The table lists this clone with a count of one. CDR3 loop: CASGLGLAGAGNEQFF. The CDR3 DNA sequence: TGCGCCAGCGGACTAGGACTAGCGGGAGCGGGCAATGAGCAGTTCTTC. The genes are TRBV5-1 and TRBJ2-1, with TRBD2 identical over 13 bases. The CDR3 spans 16 residues. Germline lookup yields CDR1 SGHRS and CDR2 YFSETQ. V trimming: 7 bases; J trimming: 6 bases; junction bases outside the gene matches: 10.

Here the CDR3 reads CASSSQGRNTEAFF. CDR3 bases: TGTGCCAGCAGTAGCCAGGGTAGGAACACTGAAGCTTTCTTT. This sequence joins TRBV6-6 and TRBJ1-1; maybe TRBD1 (5 bases). The CDR3 spans 14 residues. The germline V gene has CDR1 MNHNY and CDR2 SVGAGI (reference sequence). V was trimmed by 5 bases and J by 1 base, leaving 11 bases between them.

The genes are TRBV18 and TRBJ2-1, with 8 bases fitting TRBD2. Germline CDR1 reads KGHSH; CDR2 reads LQKENI. The CDR3 extends over 15 amino acids. The V gene end was trimmed by 2 bases and the J gene end by 5 bases; junction bases not matched to a gene: 5. The CDR3: CASSPTGTRHNEQFF. In DNA, the CDR3 is TGTGCCAGCTCACCAACCGGGACTAGACACAATGAGCAGTTCTTC.

This chain connects TRBV7-8 to TRBJ1-2; tentatively, D is TRBD1 (5 bases). Germline V gene sequence: CDR1 SGHVS, CDR2 FQNEAQ. Trimming cost V 3 bases and J 2 bases, with 7 bases left between them. The length of the CDR3 is 13 residues. The CDR3, as DNA: TGTGCCAGCAGCTTCGACAGCAACTATGGCTACACCTTC. The encoded protein is CASSFDSNYGYTF.

The V call is TRBV2, the J call TRBJ2-1; TRBD2 might be the D (6 bases). The CDR3 loop spans 14 amino acids. V shed 3 bases and J shed 1 base, with 7 bases lying between them. Per the germline V gene, CDR1 is SNHLY and CDR2 is FYNNEI. The CDR3 sequence is CASSDGSSYNEQFF. The CDR3 coding sequence is TGTGCCAGCAGTGACGGGAGTTCCTACAATGAGCAGTTCTTC. Full variable domain (outside the CDR3, taken from reference TRBV2 and TRBJ2-1): EPEVTQTPSHQVTQMGQEVILRCVPISNHLYFYWYRQILGQKVEFLVSFYNNEISEKSEIFDDQFSVERPDGSNFTLKIRSTKLEDSAMYFCASSDGSSYNEQFFGPGTRLTVL.

This chain links TRBV19 with TRBJ2-1, with D possibly being TRBD2 (5 bases). This CDR3 spans 15 amino acids. Trimming cost V 6 bases and J 0 bases, with 12 bases left between them. The V gene's germline CDR1 is LNHDA and CDR2 SQIVND (reference sequence). The CDR3 bases are TGTGCCAGTAGGCGTCTTACTAGCTCCTACAATGAGCAGTTCTTC. Its translation: CASRRLTSSYNEQFF.

A note on this clone: In the same sample, other DNA sequences code for this CDR3. The chain links TRBV18 to TRBJ1-5; D remains unclear. Germline CDR1 and CDR2: KGHSH and LQKENI. This CDR3 contains 13 residues. V was clipped by 3 bases and J by 5 bases, with 8 bases between them. The CDR3: CASSPGPDQPQHF. Written as DNA, the CDR3 is TGTGCCAGCTCACCGGGCCCAGATCAGCCCCAGCATTTT.

The V and J genes are TRBV11-2 and TRBJ2-7; 7 bases map to TRBD1. The CDR3 runs 16 residues. The germline CDR1 and CDR2 sequences are SGHAT and FQNNGV. Trimming removed 1 base from V and 2 bases from J; junction bases left unmatched: 8. The CDR3 DNA reads as TGTGCCAGCAGCTTAGCGATCGGGACAGTCACCTACGAGCAGTACTTC. Translation: CASSLAIGTVTYEQYF. Filled out from reference TRBV11-2 and TRBJ2-7, the complete variable domain reads EAGVAQSPRYKIIEKRQSVAFWCNPISGHATLYWYQQILGQGPKLLIQFQNNGVVDDSQLPKDRFSAERLKGVDSTLKIQPAKLEDSAVYLCASSLAIGTVTYEQYFGPGTRLTVT.

The rearrangement joins TRBV28 to TRBJ1-3; D not resolved. The CDR3 is made up of 16 amino acids. V lost 3 bases to trimming and J lost 0 bases, with 12 bases between them. Germline assignment: CDR1 MDHEN and CDR2 SYDVKM. The CDR3 DNA sequence: TGTGCCAGCAGTTTTTCATTGAGGCTCTCTGGAAACACCATATATTTT. Its translation: CASSFSLRLSGNTIYF. The full variable domain, in which reference TRBV28 and TRBJ1-3 provide the parts outside the CDR3, is DVKVTQSSRYLVKRTGEKVFLECVQDMDHENMFWYRQDPGLGLRLIYFSYDVKMKEKGDIPEGYSVSREKKERFSLILESASTNQTSMYLCASSFSLRLSGNTIYFGEGSWLTVV.

V usage is TRBV19 and J usage is TRBJ2-3; weak D call: TRBD2 (6 bases). Per the germline V gene, CDR1 is LNHDA and CDR2 is SQIVND (reference sequence). The CDR3 runs to 13 residues. V lost 9 bases and J lost 2, with 12 bases in between. The CDR3 DNA reads as TGTGCCAGCCGGGACTGGAACACAGATACGCAGTATTTT. Translated, it gives CASRDWNTDTQYF.

This chain uses TRBV19 with TRBJ1-1, with unresolved D. In germline, CDR1 is LNHDA, CDR2 SQIVND (reference sequence). Trimming took off 4 bases at V and 0 bases at J, with 9 bases between the two ends. The CDR3 sequence is 14 residues long. CDR3 amino acids: CASSRASLNTEAFF. In nucleotides, the CDR3 is TGTGCCAGTAGTAGGGCCAGCCTGAACACTGAAGCTTTCTTT.

The rearrangement joins TRBV6-1 to TRBJ2-5, with 8 positions matching TRBD1. Losses at the gene ends were 8 bases for V and 5 bases for J; bases not matched to a gene: 7. Germline lookup yields CDR1 MNHNS and CDR2 SASEGT. CDR3 length: 13 amino acids. The CDR3 protein is CASAGGGLETQYF. CDR3 bases: TGTGCCAGCGCAGGGGGCGGGCTGGAGACCCAGTACTTC.

The rearrangement uses TRBV6-6 and TRBJ1-4, with D possibly being TRBD1 (5 bases). The germline CDR1 and CDR2 sequences are MNHNY and SVGAGI (reference sequence). With 4 bases removed from V and 3 bases from J, the gap between germline ends came to 12 bases. The CDR3 totals 15 residues. Written as DNA, the CDR3 is TGTGCCAGCAGTTCCCAGACAGTACCTAATGAAAAACTGTTTTTT. Translating gives CASSSQTVPNEKLFF.

This clone came up once. The chain employs TRBV18 and TRBJ1-4, with D perhaps TRBD1 (5 bases). This CDR3 contains 17 residues. Germline V gives CDR1 KGHSH, CDR2 LQKENI. V lost 0 bases to trimming and J lost 0 bases, with 11 bases between them. CDR3 sequence reads: CASSPPGGEATNEKLFF. The CDR3 DNA sequence: TGTGCCAGCTCACCACCGGGGGGGGAAGCAACTAATGAAAAACTGTTTTTT. Full variable domain (remainder filled in from reference TRBV18 and TRBJ1-4): NAGVMQNPRHLVRRRGQEARLRCSPMKGHSHVYWYRQLPEEGLKFMVYLQKENIIDESGMPKERFSAEFPKEGPSILRIQQVVRGDSAAYFCASSPPGGEATNEKLFFGSGTQLSVL.

The CDR3 sequence is CAISSTSGSVDTQYF. For the CDR3, the DNA is TGTGCCATCAGTTCGACTAGCGGGAGTGTAGATACGCAGTATTTT. The chain is built from TRBV10-3 and TRBJ2-3; 12 positions match TRBD2. CDR1 and CDR2 (germline): ENHRY, SYGVKD. The length of the CDR3 is 15 residues. After removal of 5 bases from V and 5 bases from J, the junction contained 5 bases not matched to a gene.

The chain has TRBV4-2 and TRBJ1-5; D uncertain. The CDR3 spans 15 residues. The V gene lost 5 bases and the J gene lost 0 bases, with 11 bases spanning the gap. Looked up from germline, CDR1 is LGHNA and CDR2 is YNFKEQ. The CDR3 sequence is CASSSAEYSNQPQHF. The CDR3 DNA reads TGTGCCAGCAGCTCGGCCGAGTATAGCAATCAGCCCCAGCATTTT.

On this clone: One end of the junction does not line up with germline, which may come from a read error. The chain employs TRBV7-2 and TRBJ2-5; 9 nucleotides align to TRBD2. The CDR3 spans 14 residues. Germline V CDR1 and CDR2: SGHTA, FQGNSA. As DNA, the CDR3 is TGTGCCAGCAGCCTAGCGGGATTACAAGAGACCCAGTACTTC. Protein sequence: CASSLAGLQETQYF.

The J gene is TRBJ1-1, the V gene TRBV14, with D unresolved. CDR1 is SGHDN, CDR2 FVKESK, per germline. V was pared by 6 bases and J by 0 bases, with 17 bases between. This CDR3 has 16 amino acids. CDR3 sequence: CASRPSGRPMNTEAFF. In DNA form, the CDR3 reads TGTGCCAGCAGACCTAGCGGACGGCCCATGAACACTGAAGCTTTCTTT.

This chain uses TRBV4-2 with TRBJ2-5, with 11 positions matching TRBD2. This CDR3 comprises 15 residues. The germline V gene has CDR1 LGHNA and CDR2 YNFKEQ. With 5 bases clipped from V and 2 bases from J, the junction kept 4 bases outside the gene matches. This chain's CDR3 is CASSERLAGQETQYF. The CDR3 DNA is TGTGCCAGCAGCGAGAGACTAGCGGGGCAAGAGACCCAGTACTTC.

The DNA of the CDR3 is TGTGCCAGCAGCCTCCAGGGGCTCTCCACAGATACGCAGTATTTT. This encodes CASSLQGLSTDTQYF. V usage is TRBV7-3 and J usage is TRBJ2-3; the D gene is possibly TRBD1 (6 bases). Germline CDR1 is SGHTA and CDR2 is FQGTGA. The CDR3 totals 15 residues. The V gene lost 5 bases and the J gene lost 2 bases, with 14 bases spanning the gap.

This chain joins TRBV4-1 and TRBJ2-1, with 12 nucleotides matching TRBD2. This CDR3 is built from 15 residues. The V and J ends lost 5 bases and 8 bases, in that order; junction bases with no gene match: 7. CDR1 and CDR2 from the germline V gene are MGHRA and YSYEKL. The CDR3 loop reads CASSNKGLAGDEQFF. CDR3 nucleotides: TGCGCCAGCAGCAACAAGGGACTAGCGGGTGATGAGCAGTTCTTC.

The chain recombines TRBV18 with TRBJ1-5, with 11 bases fitting TRBD1. The CDR3 runs 17 residues. Trimming cost V 5 bases and J 1 base; bases outside gene matches: 7. Germline V gene sequence: CDR1 KGHSH, CDR2 LQKENI. The DNA of the CDR3 is TGTGCCAGCTCATCTGGACAGGGGGCTGACAGCAATCAGCCCCAGCATTTT. Translation gives CASSSGQGADSNQPQHF.

This chain links TRBV18 with TRBJ2-1, with 7 bases lining up with TRBD2. This CDR3 has 15 residues. The V and J ends lost 6 bases and 7 bases, in that order; junction bases with no gene match: 12. Germline V gene lookup returns CDR1 KGHSH and CDR2 LQKENI. CDR3 region: CASSPLVGGHNEQFF. The CDR3 DNA sequence: TGTGCCAGCTCCCCCCTGGTGGGAGGGCATAATGAGCAGTTCTTC. Full variable domain (rest looked up from reference TRBV18 and TRBJ2-1): NAGVMQNPRHLVRRRGQEARLRCSPMKGHSHVYWYRQLPEEGLKFMVYLQKENIIDESGMPKERFSAEFPKEGPSILRIQQVVRGDSAAYFCASSPLVGGHNEQFFGPGTRLTVL.

This clone was seen just once. The chain couples TRBV7-3 to TRBJ2-3; D perhaps matches TRBD2 (6 bases). The CDR3 extends over 17 amino acids. Looked up from germline, CDR1 is SGHTA and CDR2 is FQGTGA. V lost 5 bases to trimming and J lost 0 bases, with 18 bases between them. This chain's CDR3 is CASSPWGGGTSTDTQYF. For the CDR3, the DNA is TGTGCCAGCAGCCCATGGGGTGGCGGGACTAGCACAGATACGCAGTATTTT.

CDR3 sequence (DNA): TGTGCCAGCAGCTTAGCGGGCGGACTTAATGAAAAACTGTTTTTT. Translation gives CASSLAGGLNEKLFF. The chain recombines TRBV7-9 with TRBJ1-4; D not certain. The germline V gene has CDR1 SEHNR and CDR2 FQNEAQ (reference sequence). The CDR3 is 15 residues long. Trimming left V 0 bases short and J 4 bases short, with 9 bases between.

V is TRBV18 and J is TRBJ2-5; D not certain. V was pared by 0 bases and J by 2 bases, with 10 bases between. The CDR3 consists of 15 residues. From germline, CDR1 is KGHSH and CDR2 LQKENI. CDR3 sequence (DNA): TGTGCCAGCTCACCACCGTCGGTTCCTCAAGAGACCCAGTACTTC. Translating gives CASSPPSVPQETQYF.